The 23 T cell receptor beta chains below come from one sample, sequenced in a study of cytomegalovirus exposure and HLA in healthy donors. A multiplex PCR was run with 60 Vbeta primers and 13 Jbeta primers. Repertoires were generated with immunoSEQ multiplex PCR, while TCRdb's copy carries only in-frame clones and drops some. In all, the sample yields 100,000 to 150,000 clones. Sequencing input: PBMCs. The receptor set was obtained from a man between 18 and 29 years old in good health and CMV-seronegative.

The chain links TRBV9 to TRBJ2-7; 10 nucleotides match TRBD1. The CDR3 runs to 16 residues. CDR1 is SGDLS, CDR2 YYNGEE, per germline. V lost 0 bases to trimming and J lost 5 bases; unmatched junction nucleotides: 8. CDR3 sequence reads: CASSVAPGTGDDEQYF. The CDR3 nucleotides read TGTGCCAGCAGCGTAGCGCCCGGGACAGGGGATGACGAGCAGTACTTC. Based on the CDR3 plus reference TRBV9 and TRBJ2-7, the full variable domain is DSGVTQTPKHLITATGQRVTLRCSPRSGDLSVYWYQQSLDQGLQFLIQYYNGEERAKGNILERFSAQQFPDLHSELNLSSLELGDSALYFCASSVAPGTGDDEQYFGPGTRLTVT.

V is TRBV5-4 and J is TRBJ1-2, with D perhaps TRBD1 (5 bases). Trimming took 0 bases from V and 4 from J, leaving 16 bases between them. The CDR3 totals 16 residues. Germline lookup yields CDR1 SGHNT and CDR2 YYREEE (reference sequence). CDR3 DNA sequence: TGTGCCAGCAGCTTGGTTCGGGGAGGGGTATCCTATGGCTACACCTTC. Translation gives CASSLVRGGVSYGYTF. Drawing the rest from reference TRBV5-4 and TRBJ1-2, the complete variable domain is ETGVTQSPTHLIKTRGQQVTLRCSSQSGHNTVSWYQQALGQGPQFIFQYYREEENGRGNFPPRFSGLQFPNYSSELNVNALELDDSALYLCASSLVRGGVSYGYTFGSGTRLTVV.

The chain recombines TRBV5-1 with TRBJ1-2; D is uncertain. CDR1 SGHRS and CDR2 YFSETQ come from the germline V gene. The V end was cut by 0 bases, the J end by 2 bases, with 5 bases between. The CDR3 spans 13 residues. The CDR3 region has the DNA TGCGCCAGCAGCTTGGAACAGAACTATGGCTACACCTTC. Amino acid sequence: CASSLEQNYGYTF. Combining the CDR3 with reference TRBV5-1 and TRBJ1-2 gives the whole variable domain KAGVTQTPRYLIKTRGQQVTLSCSPISGHRSVSWYQQTPGQGLQFLFEYFSETQRNKGNFPGRFSGRQFSNSRSEMNVSTLELGDSALYLCASSLEQNYGYTFGSGTRLTVV.

The J gene is TRBJ1-6, the V gene TRBV5-4, with TRBD1 matching 12 bases. With V trimmed by 0 bases and J by 9 bases, 4 bases remained unmatched. This CDR3 spans 16 amino acids. Germline CDR1 reads SGHNT; CDR2 reads YYREEE (reference sequence). CDR3 in amino acids: CASSLGGQGASSPLHF. CDR3 sequence (DNA): TGTGCCAGCAGCTTGGGGGGACAGGGGGCTTCTTCACCCCTCCACTTT. The variable domain in full, completed from reference TRBV5-4 and TRBJ1-6, reads ETGVTQSPTHLIKTRGQQVTLRCSSQSGHNTVSWYQQALGQGPQFIFQYYREEENGRGNFPPRFSGLQFPNYSSELNVNALELDDSALYLCASSLGGQGASSPLHFGNGTRLTVT.

The V and J genes are TRBV5-5 and TRBJ2-7, with D maybe TRBD1 (5 bases). Germline V gene sequence: CDR1 SGHKS, CDR2 YYEKEE (reference sequence). The CDR3 runs 14 residues. Trimming pared 4 bases from V and 0 bases from J, leaving 11 bases between. This CDR3 reads CASSHDSNSYEQYF. The CDR3 DNA sequence: TGTGCCAGCAGCCACGACAGTAACTCCTACGAGCAGTACTTC.

J is TRBJ2-3 and V is TRBV6-6, with 9 nucleotides matching TRBD2. Per the germline V gene, CDR1 is MNHNY and CDR2 is SVGAGI (reference sequence). The CDR3 is 14 residues long. The ends lost 6 bases at V and 1 base at J; junction bases unmatched: 2. The CDR3 is CASRVAGGTDTQYF. The DNA for the CDR3 is TGTGCCAGCAGGGTAGCGGGGGGCACAGATACGCAGTATTTT.

This chain connects TRBV4-1 to TRBJ2-7; possibly TRBD1 for D (5 bases). The ends were cut back, 2 bases at V and 3 bases at J, with 14 bases in the middle. Germline lookup yields CDR1 MGHRA and CDR2 YSYEKL. The length of the CDR3 is 15 residues. The DNA for the CDR3 is TGCGCCAGCAGCCAACTAGTTGGGGCAAGCTACGAGCAGTACTTC. Translated: CASSQLVGASYEQYF.

J is TRBJ1-2 and V is TRBV29-1, with TRBD1 identical over 9 bases. The junction had 12 bases not matched to a gene; V was cut back by 6 bases and J by 1 base. The CDR3 spans 16 residues. Germline V gene data show CDR1 as SQVTM and CDR2 as ANQGSEA. The CDR3 sequence is CSVSGTGRPYNYGYTF. The CDR3, as DNA: TGCAGCGTGAGCGGGACAGGGCGGCCCTATAACTATGGCTACACCTTC.

V usage is TRBV10-3 and J usage is TRBJ2-1, with 11 nucleotides matching TRBD2. This CDR3 is 17 amino acids long. In germline, CDR1 is ENHRY, CDR2 SYGVKD. J lost 4 bases, V lost 2 bases, and 7 bases had no gene match. In nucleotides, the CDR3 is TGTGCCATCAGTGAGCTGAGACTAGCGGGGAGGTACAATGAGCAGTTCTTC. Translating gives CAISELRLAGRYNEQFF.

This rearrangement joins TRBV5-6 to TRBJ1-2; D is unclear. CDR1 is SGHDT, CDR2 YYEEEE, per germline. The V gene lost 0 bases and the J gene lost 4 bases, with 13 bases spanning the gap. The CDR3 totals 15 residues. CDR3 DNA sequence: TGTGCCAGCAGCTTGGTGCGAGGGAAGATCTATGGCTACACCTTC. Its protein product is CASSLVRGKIYGYTF.

This chain joins TRBV9 and TRBJ1-1, with D hard to call. Trimming removed 4 bases at V and 8 bases at J, with 15 bases between. The CDR3 has 13 residues. Germline-derived CDR1 and CDR2 are SGDLS and YYNGEE. Here the CDR3 reads CASSPSGEGEAFF. CDR3 DNA: TGTGCCAGCAGCCCCTCCGGGGAGGGAGAAGCTTTCTTT.

The rearrangement joins TRBV5-5 to TRBJ2-1; D is perhaps TRBD2 (5 bases). This CDR3 contains 16 residues. V was pared by 3 bases and J by 4 bases, with 17 bases between. Germline-derived CDR1 and CDR2 are SGHKS and YYEKEE (reference sequence). DNA for the CDR3: TGTGCCAGCAGCTCGGTTTTGGGAGAGCCTTACAATGAGCAGTTCTTC. It codes for CASSSVLGEPYNEQFF.

The chain recombines TRBV9 with TRBJ1-2, with 9 bases that match TRBD1. This CDR3 is built from 18 residues. Germline trimming cut 3 bases from V and 5 bases from J; bases unmatched to any gene: 17. Germline V gene sequence: CDR1 SGDLS, CDR2 YYNGEE. The CDR3: CASSGAGTGSLKEYGYTF. The CDR3 coding sequence is TGTGCCAGCAGCGGGGCCGGGACAGGGAGTTTAAAAGAGTATGGCTACACCTTC.

The chain employs TRBV5-1 and TRBJ1-1; unclear D gene. V was cut by 4 bases and J by 0 bases, with 10 bases left in between. CDR3 length: 14 residues. Germline CDR1 reads SGHRS; CDR2 reads YFSETQ. The CDR3 sequence: CASSPSVMNTEAFF. The CDR3 DNA reads as TGCGCCAGCAGCCCCTCAGTCATGAACACTGAAGCTTTCTTT.

The chain uses TRBV4-1 and TRBJ2-1; D gene ambiguous. Germline CDR1 is MGHRA and CDR2 is YSYEKL. V lost 1 base and J 3 bases, leaving 10 bases between the germline ends. This CDR3 is 15 amino acids long. CDR3 region: CASSQVTARYNEQFF. CDR3 coding DNA: TGCGCCAGCAGCCAAGTCACAGCTCGCTACAATGAGCAGTTCTTC.

The V call is TRBV4-2, the J call TRBJ1-1; 8 nucleotides line up with TRBD1. This CDR3 comprises 15 residues. The V gene's germline CDR1 is LGHNA and CDR2 YNFKEQ. Trimming cost V 4 bases and J 4 bases; bases outside gene matches: 8. The CDR3 loop is CASSPLLQGATEAFF. The CDR3 nucleotides read TGTGCCAGCAGCCCGTTACTCCAGGGGGCCACTGAAGCTTTCTTT.

The rearrangement links TRBV10-2 to TRBJ2-1; D might be TRBD2 (6 bases). This CDR3 comprises 14 residues. V was pared by 6 bases and J by 5 bases, with 14 bases between. The germline V gene has CDR1 WSHSY and CDR2 SAAADI. The CDR3 sequence: CASSALGLNNEQFF. CDR3 sequence (DNA): TGCGCCAGCAGCGCCCTGGGACTCAACAATGAGCAGTTCTTC.

J is TRBJ2-2 and V is TRBV9, with 7 bases lining up with TRBD2. The trim removed 0 bases at V and 11 bases at J, leaving 7 bases unmatched. Germline V lookup: CDR1 SGDLS, CDR2 YYNGEE. This CDR3 comprises 14 residues. This CDR3 is CASSVAPSGGELFF. DNA for the CDR3: TGTGCCAGCAGCGTAGCCCCTAGCGGTGGTGAGCTGTTTTTT.

This chain uses TRBV2 with TRBJ1-2; 8 nucleotides line up with TRBD1. This CDR3 has 14 residues. Germline lookup yields CDR1 SNHLY and CDR2 FYNNEI. J was trimmed by 6 bases and V by 6 bases; bases with no gene match: 9. The CDR3, as DNA: TGTGCCAGCAGCGCTAGGACAGGGATTCATGGCTACACCTTC. Its translation: CASSARTGIHGYTF.

The chain employs TRBV28 and TRBJ1-5, with TRBD1 matching 7 bases. This CDR3 region has 15 residues. Germline V gene data show CDR1 as MDHEN and CDR2 as SYDVKM. The J segment lost 3 bases and the V segment lost 5 bases, leaving 7 bases of the junction unmatched. The CDR3 DNA is TGTGCCAGCAGTCCCCCTGACAGGGACAATCAGCCCCAGCATTTT. It translates to CASSPPDRDNQPQHF.

This chain joins TRBV10-3 and TRBJ2-3, with a tentative D call TRBD1 (5 bases). The V end lost 7 bases, the J end lost 2 bases, and 13 bases lay between the germline ends. Germline-derived CDR1 and CDR2 are ENHRY and SYGVKD. The CDR3 covers 14 residues. The CDR3 nucleotides are TGTGCCATCAATAACCAGGGCCCCACAGATACGCAGTATTTT. Amino acids: CAINNQGPTDTQYF.

The chain couples TRBV13 to TRBJ2-7, with 8 bases that match TRBD1. The CDR3 covers 15 residues. The germline CDR1 and CDR2 sequences are PRHDT and FYEKMQ (reference sequence). V trimming: 0 bases; J trimming: 4 bases; junction bases outside the gene matches: 5. The CDR3 loop is CASSLGGQGAYEQYF. The DNA for the CDR3 is TGTGCCAGCAGCTTAGGCGGGCAGGGGGCTTACGAGCAGTACTTC. The full variable domain, with the rest looked up from reference TRBV13 and TRBJ2-7, is AAGVIQSPRHLIKEKRETATLKCYPIPRHDTVYWYQQGPGQDPQFLISFYEKMQSDKGSIPDRFSAQQFSDYHSELNMSSLELGDSALYFCASSLGGQGAYEQYFGPGTRLTVT.

This sequence joins TRBV9 and TRBJ1-1; D is ambiguous. Germline V gene data show CDR1 as SGDLS and CDR2 as YYNGEE. This CDR3 contains 14 residues. V lost 0 bases to trimming and J lost 8 bases, with 14 bases between them. The CDR3 spells CASSVVTSAGEAFF. The CDR3 nucleotides read TGTGCCAGCAGCGTAGTGACGTCTGCGGGGGAAGCTTTCTTT.